This T cell receptor (beta chain) was identified during a study of cytomegalovirus exposure and HLA in healthy donors. Study-wide context: Genetic ancestry analysis placed approximately 80% of the 398 donors that were genotyped in the Caucasian-associated cluster. General study findings and limits: Sequencing artifact likely explains a cluster of highly shared sequence variants.

Healthy individuals who donated bone marrow served as the donors. Primers: 60 Vbeta forward and 13 Jbeta reverse. Assay used: immunoSEQ multiplex PCR; TCRdb lists only in-frame clones, some missing. The table includes about 88,000 clones, 65% to 80% detected once. In the case of this clone: Its specificity is unknown.

This receptor was identified in a man under 40 in good health and CMV-seronegative. Sequencing was performed on PBMCs.

CDR3 bases: TGTGCCAGTAGCTTTCGCGATGAGCAGTTCTTC. Translating it yields CASSFRDEQFF. This chain connects TRBV19 to TRBJ2-1; D is unresolved. Germline V lookup: CDR1 LNHDA, CDR2 SQIVND (reference sequence). The CDR3 covers 11 residues. Trimming stripped 6 bases from V and 8 bases from J, with 8 bases between.